This TCR beta chain was sequenced in a study of T cell responses to AZD1222 COVID-19 vaccine. Assay used: immunoSEQ multiplex PCR; TCRdb lists only in-frame clones, some missing. The sample lists tens of thousands of clones, about 80% occurring once. Pooling was applied to second doses at about 4 or about 12 weeks. The sequence was collected from an adult who received the AZD1222 COVID-19 vaccine. This material consisted of peripheral blood, taken 28 days after the second AZD1222 dose.

The CDR3 protein is CASRGTSGGGYNEQFF. For the CDR3, the DNA is TGTGCCAGCAGAGGGACTAGCGGGGGAGGTTACAATGAGCAGTTCTTC. This chain connects TRBV11-3 to TRBJ2-1, with 14 bases aligning to TRBD2. Losses at the gene ends were 6 bases for V and 4 bases for J; bases not matched to a gene: 5. Germline CDR1 and CDR2: SGHNT and YENEEA. This CDR3 region has 16 residues.